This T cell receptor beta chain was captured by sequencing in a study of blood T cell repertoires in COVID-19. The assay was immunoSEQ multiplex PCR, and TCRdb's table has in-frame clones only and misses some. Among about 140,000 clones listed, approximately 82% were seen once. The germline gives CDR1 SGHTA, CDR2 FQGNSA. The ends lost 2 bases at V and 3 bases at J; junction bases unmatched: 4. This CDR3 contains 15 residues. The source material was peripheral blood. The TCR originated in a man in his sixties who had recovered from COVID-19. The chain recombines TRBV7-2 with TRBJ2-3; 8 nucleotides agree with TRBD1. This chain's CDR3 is CASSLSGGATDTQYF. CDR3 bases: TGTGCCAGCAGCTTATCAGGGGGCGCGACAGATACGCAGTATTTT.